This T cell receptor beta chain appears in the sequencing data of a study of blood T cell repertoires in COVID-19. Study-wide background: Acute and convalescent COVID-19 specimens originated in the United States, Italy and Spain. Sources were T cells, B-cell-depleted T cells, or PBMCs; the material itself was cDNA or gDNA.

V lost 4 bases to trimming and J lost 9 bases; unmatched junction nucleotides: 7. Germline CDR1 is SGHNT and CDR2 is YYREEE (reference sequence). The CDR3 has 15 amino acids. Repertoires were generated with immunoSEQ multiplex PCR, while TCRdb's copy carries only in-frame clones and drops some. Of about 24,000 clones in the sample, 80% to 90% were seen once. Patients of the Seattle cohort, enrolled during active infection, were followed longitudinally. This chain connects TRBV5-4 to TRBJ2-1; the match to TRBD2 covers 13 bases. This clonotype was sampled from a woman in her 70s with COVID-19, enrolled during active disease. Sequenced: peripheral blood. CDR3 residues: CASSRTSGRAFEQFF. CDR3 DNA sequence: TGTGCCAGCAGCCGTACTAGCGGGAGGGCCTTTGAGCAGTTCTTC.